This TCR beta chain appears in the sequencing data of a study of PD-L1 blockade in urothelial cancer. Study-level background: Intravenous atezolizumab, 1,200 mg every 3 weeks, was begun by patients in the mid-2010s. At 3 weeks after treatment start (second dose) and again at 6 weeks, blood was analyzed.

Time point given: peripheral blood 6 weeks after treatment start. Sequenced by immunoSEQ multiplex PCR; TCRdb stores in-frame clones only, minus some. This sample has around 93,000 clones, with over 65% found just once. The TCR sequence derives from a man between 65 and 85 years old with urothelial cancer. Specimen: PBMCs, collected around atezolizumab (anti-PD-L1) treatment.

The CDR3 coding sequence is TGTGCCAGCAGCTTTGGCAGGTCCTATGGCTACACCTTC. It encodes CASSFGRSYGYTF. This rearrangement joins TRBV7-2 to TRBJ1-2; D ambiguous. V was pared by 3 bases and J by 4 bases, with 9 bases between. Germline CDR1 reads SGHTA; CDR2 reads FQGNSA. The CDR3 extends over 13 amino acids. Combining the CDR3 with reference TRBV7-2 and TRBJ1-2 gives the whole variable domain GAGVSQSPSNKVTEKGKDVELRCDPISGHTALYWYRQSLGQGLEFLIYFQGNSAPDKSGLPSDRFSAERTGGSVSTLTIQRTQQEDSAVYLCASSFGRSYGYTFGSGTRLTVV.